Reported below is one T cell receptor (beta chain). The antigen this receptor binds is unknown. No base quality values were provided; no much bigger clone lies one nucleotide off. TCRbeta CDR3 regions were amplified from genomic DNA using the immunoSEQ Assay, a bias-controlled multiplex PCR. Concerning the study's data processing: The number of nucleated cells in each sample was estimated by amplification of reference gene primers within the assay. To quantify the absolute abundance of each unique TCRbeta CDR3 rearrangement, sequence reads were collapsed and filtered. Productive Simpson clonality was computed per sample as the square root of Simpson's diversity index over productive rearrangements. TCRdb obtained this table from immuneACCESS and retained in-frame rearrangements with V and J assigned. These tables miss some clones; where compared with another copy, unresolved V genes account for less than half of the shortfall, and the remainder is unexplained. For V, J and clone size, that table is used; D and trimming come from the DNA. The sample table contains a few hundred thousand clones; only one count was recorded for roughly nine tenths of them. Less than 3.5% of the sample is held by the ten biggest clonotypes.

The data stem from a study of blood T cell repertoires in COVID-19 (dated by TCRdb to the early 2020s). Concerning the study at large: Collaborator samples came from the United States, Italy and Spain and covered acute and convalescent phases of COVID-19. The material from the prospective study consisted of cDNA or gDNA derived from T cells, B-cell-depleted T cells, or PBMCs. Subjects who had been exposed to COVID-19, were actively infected with it, or had recovered from it provided the deeply sampled blood TCRbeta repertoires that made up the dataset. The repertoires were released in a freely available public database meant as a resource for research on the immune response to SARS-CoV-2. Samples came from the ongoing ImmuneRACE study (first 160 participants) plus 1,254 subjects from 6 global collaborators. Nearly every sample came with metadata listing a de-identified subject ID, COVID-19 status, age in years and sex. Where available, HLA class I and class II types were obtained from metadata supplied by the sample provider rather than from assay-based typing. Study-level results and caveats: How much clinical and demographic metadata was included differed by source and by participant, and the metadata was provided uncurated.

V is clipped by 4 bases and J by 5 bases, and the sequence between their germline boundaries is 11 bases long. The CDR1 and CDR2 encoded by the germline V gene are ENHRY and SYGVKD. The CDR3 goes from the cysteine to the phenylalanine over 14 residues. The CDR3 DNA has 42 bases and is translated from base 1. In the prospective study, participants were roughly 18 to 100 years old, resided in under 30 geographic areas of the United States, and were enrolled through a virtual design. To assign participants to cohorts, the prospective study relied on clinical history that participants themselves reported in a screening survey and a study questionnaire. A participant counted as exposed if, within 2 weeks of entering the study, that participant had been in contact with someone who had a PCR-confirmed or clinician-diagnosed COVID-19 case. Each participant in the prospective study had whole blood, serum and a nasopharyngeal or oropharyngeal swab collected by mobile phlebotomists. Participants in the prospective study had the option to provide additional blood draws and questionnaires over a roughly two-month period. Blood samples from the prospective study were shipped frozen or at room temperature prior to DNA extraction.

This receptor was obtained from a woman aged 45 to 65 who had been exposed to COVID-19. The V gene is TRBV10-3 and the J gene is TRBJ1-4; D gene: possibly TRBD1, on 6 matching bases. The sequenced sample consisted of PBMCs or T cells enriched from blood (not recorded which). The sequence in DNA is TGTGCCATCAGTGCGTGGCAGGGGAATGAAAAACTGTTTTTT. Translation gives CAISAWQGNEKLFF.